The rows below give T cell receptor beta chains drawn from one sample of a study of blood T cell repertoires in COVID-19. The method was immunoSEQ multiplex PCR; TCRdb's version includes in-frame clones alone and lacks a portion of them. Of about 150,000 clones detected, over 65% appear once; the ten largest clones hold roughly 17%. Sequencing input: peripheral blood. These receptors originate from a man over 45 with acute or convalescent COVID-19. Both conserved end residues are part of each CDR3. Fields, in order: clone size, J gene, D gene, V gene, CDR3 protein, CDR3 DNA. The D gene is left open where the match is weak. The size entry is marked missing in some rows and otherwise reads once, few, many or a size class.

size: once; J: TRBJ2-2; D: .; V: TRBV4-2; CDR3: CASSQERLSKAATGELFF; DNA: TGTGCCAGCAGCCAAGAGCGGCTGTCGAAGGCGGCGACCGGGGAGCTGTTTTTT
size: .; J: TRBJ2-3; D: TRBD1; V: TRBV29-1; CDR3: CSVGQGEQYF; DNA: TGCAGCGTTGGACAGGGTGAGCAGTATTTT
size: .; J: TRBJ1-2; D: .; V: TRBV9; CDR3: CASSSRYRDGYTF; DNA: TGTGCCAGCAGCTCCCGTTACAGGGATGGCTACACCTTC
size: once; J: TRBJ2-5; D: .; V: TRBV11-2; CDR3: CASSQIGTLETQYF; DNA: TGTGCCAGCAGCCAGATTGGGACTCTAGAGACCCAGTACTTC
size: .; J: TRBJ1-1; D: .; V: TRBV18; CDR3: CASSPTPDTEAFF; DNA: TGTGCCAGCTCACCTACCCCGGACACTGAAGCTTTCTTT
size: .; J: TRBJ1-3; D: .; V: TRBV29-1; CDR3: CSVGGGERSTIYF; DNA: TGCAGCGTTGGCGGGGGAGAACGTAGCACCATATATTTT
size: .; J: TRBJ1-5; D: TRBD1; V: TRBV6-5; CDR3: CASSRQGGQPQHF; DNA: TGTGCCAGCAGTAGACAGGGAGGTCAGCCCCAGCATTTT
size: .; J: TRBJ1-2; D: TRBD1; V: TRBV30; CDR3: CAFEGAGGYTF; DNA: TGTGCCTTTGAGGGGGCAGGAGGCTACACCTTC
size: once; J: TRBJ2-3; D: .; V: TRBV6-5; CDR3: CASSDYLADTQYF; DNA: TGTGCCAGCTCGGACTACCTCGCAGATACGCAGTATTTT
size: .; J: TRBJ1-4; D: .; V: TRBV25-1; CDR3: CASSDGGVWEKLFF; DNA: TGTGCCAGCAGTGATGGGGGGGTTTGGGAAAAACTGTTTTTT
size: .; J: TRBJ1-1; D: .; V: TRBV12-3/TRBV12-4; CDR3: CASSRQVNTEAFF; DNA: TGTGCCAGCAGTAGACAGGTAAACACTGAAGCTTTCTTT
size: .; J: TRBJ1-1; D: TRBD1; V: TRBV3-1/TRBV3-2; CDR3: CASSPTGGWTEAFF; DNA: TGTGCCAGCAGCCCCACAGGGGGATGGACTGAAGCTTTCTTT
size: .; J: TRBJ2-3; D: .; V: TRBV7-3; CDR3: CASSLGHRDTQYF; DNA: TGTGCCAGCAGCTTAGGGCACCGGGATACGCAGTATTTT